This T cell receptor (beta chain) stems from a study of CD8+CD57+ T cells in acquired aplastic anemia. The CDR3 is 14 amino acids. Germline V gives CDR1 SGDLS, CDR2 YYNGEE. Trimming shortened V by 2 bases and J by 3 bases, and 11 bases separated the two germline ends. Genomic DNA constituted the template upon which TCR beta VDJ and CDR3 profiling was performed. TCRdb independently ran MiXCR on the reads; one entry per CDR3 protein. The data show roughly 260,000 distinct CDR3 sequences, approximately 50% seen once. The sequenced patients had an expansion of CD8+CD57+ cells seen by flow cytometry. Severe acquired aplastic anemia was present in every patient. Patients had not yet gotten any therapy when their blood was taken for sampling. A word on this clonotype: Its antigen is as yet unknown.

Study-wide results and caveats: Overlap between patients and controls comprised twenty-nine CD8+ CDR3 sequences. Patients and controls had CD8+ Simpson's diversity values that were not significantly distinct.

The source is a human donor with aplastic anemia. The chain links TRBV9 to TRBJ1-2; D is ambiguous. The sample taken for sequencing was sorted CD4+, CD8+, or CD8+CD57+ T cells (not recorded which) from PBMCs. This CDR3 reads CASSVGVTDYGYTF. Written as DNA, the CDR3 is TGTGCCAGCAGCGTGGGAGTTACCGACTATGGCTACACCTTC. Drawing the rest from reference TRBV9 and TRBJ1-2, the complete variable domain is DSGVTQTPKHLITATGQRVTLRCSPRSGDLSVYWYQQSLDQGLQFLIQYYNGEERAKGNILERFSAQQFPDLHSELNLSSLELGDSALYFCASSVGVTDYGYTFGSGTRLTVV.